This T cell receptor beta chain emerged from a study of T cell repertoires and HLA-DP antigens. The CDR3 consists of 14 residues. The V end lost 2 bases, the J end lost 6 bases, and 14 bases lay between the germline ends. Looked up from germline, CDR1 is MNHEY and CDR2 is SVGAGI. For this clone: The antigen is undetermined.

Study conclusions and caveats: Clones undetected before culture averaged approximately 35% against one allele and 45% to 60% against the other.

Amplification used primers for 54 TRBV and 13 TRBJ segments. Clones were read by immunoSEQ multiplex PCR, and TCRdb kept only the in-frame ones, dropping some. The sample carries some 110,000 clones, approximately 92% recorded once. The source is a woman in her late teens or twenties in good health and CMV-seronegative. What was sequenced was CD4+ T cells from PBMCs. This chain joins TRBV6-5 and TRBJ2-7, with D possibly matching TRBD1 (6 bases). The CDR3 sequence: CASSYRRGLGEQYV. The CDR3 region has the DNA TGTGCCAGCAGTTACCGCAGGGGTCTGGGCGAGCAGTACGTC.